This TCR beta chain is from a study of Graves' ophthalmopathy and Graves' hyperthyroidism. The study's findings and limits: The authors also found most expanded thyroid clonotypes above 0.001 frequency in blood.

The PBMCs were taken from approximately 11 ml of fresh peripheral blood. CDR3 length: 18 residues. Trimming left V 5 bases short and J 2 bases short, with 22 bases between. Germline V CDR1 and CDR2: SGHTA, FQGNSA. TCR beta CDR3 amplification used RNA transcripts. First-round RT-PCR relied on HTBI primers, and a second-round multiplex PCR came next. From the multiplex PCR reads, TCRdb called clonotypes with MiXCR, one entry per CDR3 protein. The table has fewer than 400,000 distinct CDR3 sequences, around 20% seen once. This clonotype occurred many times. Its antigen is not known. The TCR was taken from a woman aged 18 to 35 with Graves' ophthalmopathy. The chain uses TRBV7-2 and TRBJ1-5; TRBD1 might be the D (5 bases). The sequenced material came from peripheral blood. The CDR3 DNA reads as TGTGCCAGCAGCCCTGACTCAAGGGGCGCCTCGGGCAATCAGCCCCAGCATTTT. This translates into CASSPDSRGASGNQPQHF. Full variable domain (missing parts from reference TRBV7-2 and TRBJ1-5): GAGVSQSPSNKVTEKGKDVELRCDPISGHTALYWYRQSLGQGLEFLIYFQGNSAPDKSGLPSDRFSAERTGGSVSTLTIQRTQQEDSAVYLCASSPDSRGASGNQPQHFGDGTRLSIL.